Described below is a single T cell receptor (beta chain) sequence and its context. Germline lookup yields CDR1 MGHRA and CDR2 YSYEKL. V was cut by 3 bases and J by 2 bases, with 11 bases left in between. The CDR3 spans 14 residues. This entry is derived from a study of blood T cell repertoires in COVID-19. Only in-frame clones appear in the TCRdb table, and some are missing; sequencing was by immunoSEQ multiplex PCR. The top ten clones hold around 3% of a sample with 300,000 to 450,000 clones, more than 70% of them seen once. This clonotype was obtained from a woman in her 30s with COVID-19, enrolled during active disease. Source material: peripheral blood. The chain uses TRBV4-1 and TRBJ2-7; no clear D gene. CDR3 in amino acids: CASSQRNGAYEQYF. CDR3 coding DNA: TGCGCCAGCAGCCAGAGGAACGGCGCCTACGAGCAGTACTTC.